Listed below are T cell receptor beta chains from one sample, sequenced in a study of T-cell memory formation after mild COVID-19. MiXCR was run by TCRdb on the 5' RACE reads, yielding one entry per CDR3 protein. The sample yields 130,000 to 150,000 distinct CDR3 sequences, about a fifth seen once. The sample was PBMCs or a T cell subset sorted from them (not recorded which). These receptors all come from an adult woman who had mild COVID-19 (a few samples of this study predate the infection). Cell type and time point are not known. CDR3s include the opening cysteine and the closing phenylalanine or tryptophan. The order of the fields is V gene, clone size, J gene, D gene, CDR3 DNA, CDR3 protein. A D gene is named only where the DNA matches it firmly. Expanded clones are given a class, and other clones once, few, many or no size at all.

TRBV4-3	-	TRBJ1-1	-	TGCGCCAGCAGCCAAGATCTACGGACGAACACTGAAGCTTTCTTT	CASSQDLRTNTEAFF
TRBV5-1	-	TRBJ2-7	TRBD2	TGCGCCAGCAGCTTGAGAGCAGGGACTACCTACGAGCAGTACTTC	CASSLRAGTTYEQYF
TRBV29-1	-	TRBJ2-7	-	TGCAGCGTGAGTCCCGGGACGGGCTACGAGCAGTACTTC	CSVSPGTGYEQYF
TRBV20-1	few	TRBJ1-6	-	TGCAGTGCTAGTTTCCAGGATGGGGTCCTCCACTTT	CSASFQDGVLHF
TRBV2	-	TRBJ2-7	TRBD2	TGTGCCAGCAGGCGGGCCGGGACTAGCCGGACGACATCCGAGCAGTACTTC	CASRRAGTSRTTSEQYF
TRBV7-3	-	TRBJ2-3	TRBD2	TGTGCCAGCAGCAAACCGCCGGCCAGCGGGGGCACAGATACGCAGTATTTT	CASSKPPASGGTDTQYF
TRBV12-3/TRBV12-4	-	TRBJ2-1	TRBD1	TGTGCCAGCAGAACCAGGGGGTACAATGAGCAGTTCTTC	CASRTRGYNEQFF
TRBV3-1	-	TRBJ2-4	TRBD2	TGTGCCAGCAGCCGACCTAGCGGGAGTGGGGTAAACATTCAGTACTTC	CASSRPSGSGVNIQYF
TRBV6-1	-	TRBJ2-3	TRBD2	TGTGCCAGCAGTCCGGCGGGGGACACAGATACGCAGTATTTT	CASSPAGDTDTQYF
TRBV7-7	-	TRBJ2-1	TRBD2	TGTGCCAGCAGCGCGACTAGCGGCCTCGCTTTAAATGAGCAGTTCTTC	CASSATSGLALNEQFF
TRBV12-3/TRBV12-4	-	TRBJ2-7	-	TGTGCCAGCAGTTCGACAGGTCTCTCCTACGAGCAGTACTTC	CASSSTGLSYEQYF
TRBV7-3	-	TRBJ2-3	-	TGTGCCAGCAGCTACTACGGGGGCGAGAACACGCAGTATTTT	CASSYYGGENTQYF
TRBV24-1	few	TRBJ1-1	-	TGTGCCACCAGTGATTTGGGAGGACAGCCGAACACTGAAGCTTTCTTT	CATSDLGGQPNTEAFF
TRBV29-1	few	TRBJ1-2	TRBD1	TGCAGCTTCCGGGGCGAGGGGGCGCGCGGCTACACCTTC	CSFRGEGARGYTF
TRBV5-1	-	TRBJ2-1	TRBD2	TGCGCCAGCGGGATTAGCGGGGGGGCCAATGAGCAGTTCTTC	CASGISGGANEQFF
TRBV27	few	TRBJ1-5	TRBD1	TGTGCCAGCAGTCCCCGACAGGGGTGGAATAGGAATCAGCCCCAGCATTTT	CASSPRQGWNRNQPQHF
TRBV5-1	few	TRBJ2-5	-	TGCGCCAGCAGCTTGTTACAAGGGCAAGAGACCCAGTACTTC	CASSLLQGQETQYF
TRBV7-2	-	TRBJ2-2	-	TGTGCCAGCAGCTTATATGGGACGGGGAACACCGGGGAGCTGTTTTTT	CASSLYGTGNTGELFF
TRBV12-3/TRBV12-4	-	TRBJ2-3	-	TGTGCCAGCAAGGTCCTGTCTAGCACAGATACGCAGTATTTT	CASKVLSSTDTQYF
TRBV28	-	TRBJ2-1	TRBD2	TGTGCCACCTGCGGGACTAGCGGATACAATGAGCAGTTCTTC	CATCGTSGYNEQFF
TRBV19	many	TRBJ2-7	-	TGTGCCAGTAGTAAAGGCAGCAGATACTACGAGCAGTACTTC	CASSKGSRYYEQYF
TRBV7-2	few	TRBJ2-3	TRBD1	TGTGCCAGCAGCTTTCTACCACCTGGACAGGGAAGGACAGATACGCAGTATTTT	CASSFLPPGQGRTDTQYF
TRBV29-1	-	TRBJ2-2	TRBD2	TGCAGCGCCCCAACTAGCGCGGGCACCGGGGAGCTGTTTTTT	CSAPTSAGTGELFF
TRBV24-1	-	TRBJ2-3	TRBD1	TGTGCCACCAGTGATTTGTCTCTCAGGGGGAAGACAGATACGCAGTATTTT	CATSDLSLRGKTDTQYF
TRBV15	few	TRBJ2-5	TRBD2	TGTGCCACCAGCAGAGATCGGCTAGCGGGGAACCGGGGAGAGACCCAGTACTTC	CATSRDRLAGNRGETQYF
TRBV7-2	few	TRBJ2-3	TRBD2	TGTGCCAGCAGCTTTTCTAGCGGCATCACAGATACGCAGTATTTT	CASSFSSGITDTQYF
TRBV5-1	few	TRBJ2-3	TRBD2	TGCGCCAGCAGCTGGTCGGGAGGGAGAGATACGCAGTATTTT	CASSWSGGRDTQYF
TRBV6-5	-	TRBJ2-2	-	TGTGCCAGCAGCTCAGGGTCGAACACCGGGGAGCTGTTTTTT	CASSSGSNTGELFF
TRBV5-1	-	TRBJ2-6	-	TGCGCCAGCAGCTTGGGGTTGATAAGCTCTGGGGCCAACGTCCTGACTTTC	CASSLGLISSGANVLTF
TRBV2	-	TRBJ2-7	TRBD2	TGTGCCAAAAGAGGACTAGCAGGCTCCTACGAGCAGTACTTC	CAKRGLAGSYEQYF
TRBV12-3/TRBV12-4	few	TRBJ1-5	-	TGTGCCAGCGGGTCAGTTCCGAATCAGCCCCAGCATTTT	CASGSVPNQPQHF
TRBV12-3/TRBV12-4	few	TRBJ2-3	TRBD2	TGTGCCAGCAGTCCCATCGGGGGGGGTAGCACAGATACGCAGTATTTT	CASSPIGGGSTDTQYF
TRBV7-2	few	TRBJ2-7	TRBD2	TGTGCCAGCAGCTTAGGACCAGCGGGAGGGATTACCTACGAGCAGTACTTC	CASSLGPAGGITYEQYF
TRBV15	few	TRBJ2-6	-	TGTGCCACCACCTTACAGGGGAGGTCTGGGGCCAACGTCCTGACTTTC	CATTLQGRSGANVLTF